This is a list of T cell receptor beta chains from one sample in a study of pediatric ulcerative colitis. Here immunoSEQ multiplex PCR was the method, and the copy in TCRdb shows in-frame clones only, minus some. The sample lists about 64,000 clones, roughly nine tenths occurring once. Sequenced sample: blood. The receptors shown here come from a boy between 10 and 17 years old with severe ulcerative colitis. CDR3s include the opening cysteine and the closing phenylalanine or tryptophan. The D gene is left open where the match is weak. Expanded clones are given a class, and other clones once, few, many or no size at all.

j_gene,abundance,v_gene,d_gene,CDR3aa,CDR3nt
TRBJ1-1,-,TRBV11-2,-,CASSLMGGTNTEAFF,TGTGCCAGCAGCTTAATGGGAGGGACGAACACTGAAGCTTTCTTT
TRBJ1-2,few,TRBV5-4,-,CASSFRFHMGTDNGYTF,TGTGCCAGCAGCTTTCGTTTTCATATGGGGACTGACAATGGCTACACCTTC
TRBJ1-1,-,TRBV6-1,TRBD1,CASSPQGGNTEAFF,TGTGCCAGCAGTCCACAGGGGGGAAACACTGAAGCTTTCTTT
TRBJ2-5,-,TRBV7-6,TRBD2,CASSVTYLLAGGSGGETQYF,TGTGCCAGCAGCGTTACTTATTTATTAGCGGGAGGTAGTGGTGGAGAGACCCAGTACTTC
TRBJ1-5,-,TRBV5-4,-,CASSFGAQPQHF,TGTGCCAGCAGCTTCGGGGCGCAGCCCCAGCATTTT
TRBJ1-1,-,TRBV27,TRBD1,CASSWAGTGRTEAFF,TGTGCCAGCAGTTGGGCCGGGACAGGGAGGACTGAAGCTTTCTTT
TRBJ1-2,few,TRBV13,TRBD1,CATGDRNNYGYTF,TGTGCCACAGGGGACAGGAATAACTATGGCTACACCTTC
TRBJ1-2,-,TRBV15,-,CATSRDRQQNGYTF,TGTGCCACCAGCAGAGATCGTCAGCAGAATGGCTACACCTTC
TRBJ2-3,-,TRBV11-3,-,CASSLTSSTDTQYF,TGTGCCAGCAGCTTAACTAGCAGCACAGATACGCAGTATTTT
TRBJ2-1,-,TRBV2,-,CASSGVEGSSYNEQFF,TGTGCCAGCAGTGGTGTAGAGGGGAGCTCCTACAATGAGCAGTTCTTC
TRBJ1-2,-,TRBV27,-,CASSLYATLNYGYTF,TGTGCCAGCAGTTTATATGCCACACTTAACTATGGCTACACCTTC
TRBJ2-7,-,TRBV7-2,-,CASSLASNYEQYF,TGTGCCAGCAGCTTAGCCAGTAACTACGAGCAGTACTTC
TRBJ1-2,-,TRBV6-1,-,CASSDLFPLGGYTF,TGTGCCAGCAGTGACCTTTTCCCGCTGGGCGGCTACACCTTC
TRBJ2-2,-,TRBV2,-,CASKGEQTGELFF,TGTGCCAGCAAGGGTGAACAAACCGGGGAGCTGTTTTTT
TRBJ2-7,-,TRBV6-1,TRBD2,CASSSGNSYEQYF,TGTGCCAGCTCTAGCGGGAACTCCTACGAGCAGTACTTC
TRBJ1-4,few,TRBV5-1,TRBD1,CASSPGRTGTVFF,TGCGCCAGCAGCCCCGGGAGAACCGGGACAGTGTTTTTT
TRBJ2-1,-,TRBV4-1,-,CASSQSDHEQFF,TGCGCCAGCAGCCAGTCGGACCATGAGCAGTTCTTC
TRBJ1-1,-,TRBV6-5,-,CASSYVGVRGNTEAFF,TGTGCCAGCAGTTACGTGGGGGTAAGGGGGAACACTGAAGCTTTCTTT
TRBJ2-3,-,TRBV7-2,-,CASSLLADTQYF,TGTGCCAGCAGCTTACTAGCGGATACGCAGTATTTT
TRBJ2-5,-,TRBV15,-,CATSIIGDFETQYF,TGTGCCACCAGCATCATCGGGGACTTTGAGACCCAGTACTTC
TRBJ2-1,once,TRBV19,-,CASTLGSWGYNEQFF,TGTGCCAGTACATTGGGGTCCTGGGGGTACAATGAGCAGTTCTTC
TRBJ1-1,-,TRBV5-1,-,CASSLDRETNTEAFF,TGCGCCAGCAGCTTAGACCGGGAGACGAACACTGAAGCTTTCTTT
TRBJ1-5,-,TRBV5-6,TRBD1,CASSFRQGDQPQHF,TGTGCCAGCAGCTTTCGACAGGGGGATCAGCCCCAGCATTTT
TRBJ1-1,-,TRBV7-2,-,CASSYLWTEAFF,TGTGCCAGCAGCTACTTATGGACTGAAGCTTTCTTT
TRBJ2-7,-,TRBV10-3,TRBD1,CAISEPMGTGQF,TGTGCCATCAGTGAACCGATGGGGACAGGGCAGTTC
TRBJ2-2,-,TRBV6-1,TRBD2,CASSGLAGANTGELFF,TGTGCCAGCAGTGGACTAGCGGGAGCGAACACCGGGGAGCTGTTTTTT
TRBJ2-1,-,TRBV7-2,-,CASSLNVAYNEQFF,TGTGCCAGCAGCTTAAACGTGGCCTACAATGAGCAGTTCTTC
TRBJ2-3,-,TRBV23-1,-,CASSHDTDTQYF,TGCGCCAGCAGTCACGACACAGATACGCAGTATTTT
TRBJ2-2,-,TRBV7-3,-,CASSLMGNTGELFF,TGTGCCAGCAGCTTAATGGGGAACACCGGGGAGCTGTTTTTT